This TCR beta chain was sequenced in a study of T cells and copy number aberrations in small-cell lung cancer. J was trimmed by 8 bases and V by 8 bases; bases with no gene match: 8. The CDR3 length is 13 residues. Germline assignment: CDR1 MNHEY and CDR2 SMNVEV (reference sequence). Here immunoSEQ multiplex PCR was the method, and the copy in TCRdb shows in-frame clones only, minus some. The sample includes about 3,000 clones, approximately 90% seen only once; the top ten take 4.5%. The chain couples TRBV27 to TRBJ1-4, with 7 bases that match TRBD1. The clonotype comes from a man aged 50 to 59 with small cell lung cancer. Material for sequencing was normal tissue next to the tumor. Here the CDR3 reads CASGDRVEEKLFF. For the CDR3, the DNA is TGTGCCAGCGGCGACAGGGTCGAGGAAAAACTGTTTTTT.